The following is a T cell receptor (beta chain) sequence with its context. The sample comes from a study of radiation and T cells in renal cell carcinoma. This table comes from immunoSEQ multiplex PCR, and its TCRdb copy is limited to in-frame clones, with some not included. This table has fewer than 200,000 clones, 88% appearing once. Described time point: blood 4 weeks post-SBRT, at nephrectomy. Specified treatment: 15 Gy SBRT to primary tumor, nephrectomy 4 weeks later. Deletions cut 7 bases from V and 9 bases from J, with 16 bases between. The CDR3 covers 14 residues. Per the germline V gene, CDR1 is LNHDA and CDR2 is SQIVND (reference sequence).

This TCR was recovered from a woman between 50 and 59 years old with renal cell carcinoma. The source material was blood, sampled from a patient whose treatment included radiotherapy and nephrectomy. The rearrangement uses TRBV19 and TRBJ1-6; D remains unclear. CDR3 DNA: TGTGCCAGTATCGGGCAGCCCCCCACTTCACCCCTCCACTTT. Residues: CASIGQPPTSPLHF.